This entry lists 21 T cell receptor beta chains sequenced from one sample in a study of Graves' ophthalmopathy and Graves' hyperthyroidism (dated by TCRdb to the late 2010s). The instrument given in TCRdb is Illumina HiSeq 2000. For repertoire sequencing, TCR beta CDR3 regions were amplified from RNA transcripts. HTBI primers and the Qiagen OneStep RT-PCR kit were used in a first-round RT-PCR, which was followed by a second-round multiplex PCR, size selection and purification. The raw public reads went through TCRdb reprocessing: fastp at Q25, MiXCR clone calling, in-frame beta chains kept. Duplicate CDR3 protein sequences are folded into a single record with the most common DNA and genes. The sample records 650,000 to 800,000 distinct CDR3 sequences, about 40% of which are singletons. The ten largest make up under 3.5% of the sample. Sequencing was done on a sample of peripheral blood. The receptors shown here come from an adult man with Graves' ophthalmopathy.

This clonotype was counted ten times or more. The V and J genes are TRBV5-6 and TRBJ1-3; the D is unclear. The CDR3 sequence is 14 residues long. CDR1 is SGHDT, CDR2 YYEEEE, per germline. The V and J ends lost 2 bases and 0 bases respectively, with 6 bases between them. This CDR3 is CASSFAVSGNTIYF. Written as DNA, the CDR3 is TGTGCCAGCAGCTTTGCAGTCTCTGGAAACACCATATATTTT.

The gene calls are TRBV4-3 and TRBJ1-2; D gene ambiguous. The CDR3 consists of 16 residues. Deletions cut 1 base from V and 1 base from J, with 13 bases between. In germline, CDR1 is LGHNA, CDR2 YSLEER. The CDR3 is CASSQVSQLNNYGYTF. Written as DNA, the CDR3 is TGCGCCAGCAGCCAAGTCTCCCAGCTAAATAACTATGGCTACACCTTC.

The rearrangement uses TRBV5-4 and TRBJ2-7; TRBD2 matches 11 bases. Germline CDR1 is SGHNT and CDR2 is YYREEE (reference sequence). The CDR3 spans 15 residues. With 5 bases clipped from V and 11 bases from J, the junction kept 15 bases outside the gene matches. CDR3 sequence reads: CASRPGTSGPLDKYF. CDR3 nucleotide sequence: TGTGCCAGCAGGCCGGGGACTAGCGGACCATTGGATAAGTACTTC.

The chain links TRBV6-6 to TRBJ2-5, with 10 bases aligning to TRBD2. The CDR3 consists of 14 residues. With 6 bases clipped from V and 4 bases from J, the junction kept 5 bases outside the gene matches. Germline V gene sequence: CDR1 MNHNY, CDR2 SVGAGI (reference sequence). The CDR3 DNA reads TGTGCCAGCAGAGAGCGGGGGGGGGGAGAGACCCAGTACTTC. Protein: CASRERGGGETQYF.

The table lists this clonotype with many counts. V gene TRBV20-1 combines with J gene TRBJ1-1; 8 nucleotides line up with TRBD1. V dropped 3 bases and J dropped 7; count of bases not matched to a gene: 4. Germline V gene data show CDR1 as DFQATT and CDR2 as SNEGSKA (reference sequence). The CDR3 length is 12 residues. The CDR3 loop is CSASPGQVEAFF. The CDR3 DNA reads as TGCAGTGCTAGCCCGGGACAGGTTGAAGCTTTCTTT.

The CDR3 sequence is CASSFWEGAGELFF. For the CDR3, the DNA is TGTGCCAGCAGTTTTTGGGAGGGGGCCGGGGAGCTGTTTTTT. The chain combines TRBV2 with TRBJ2-2; D is perhaps TRBD2 (7 bases). The CDR3 sequence is 14 residues long. CDR1 SNHLY and CDR2 FYNNEI come from the germline V gene. Trimming took off 5 bases at V and 6 bases at J, with 13 bases between the two ends.

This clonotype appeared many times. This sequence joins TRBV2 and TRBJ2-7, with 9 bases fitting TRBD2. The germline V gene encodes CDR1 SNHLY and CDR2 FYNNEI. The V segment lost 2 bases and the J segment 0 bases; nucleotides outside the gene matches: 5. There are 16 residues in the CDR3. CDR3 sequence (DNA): TGTGCCAGCAGTGAACTAGCGGGGTCCCCCTCCTACGAGCAGTACTTC. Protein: CASSELAGSPSYEQYF.

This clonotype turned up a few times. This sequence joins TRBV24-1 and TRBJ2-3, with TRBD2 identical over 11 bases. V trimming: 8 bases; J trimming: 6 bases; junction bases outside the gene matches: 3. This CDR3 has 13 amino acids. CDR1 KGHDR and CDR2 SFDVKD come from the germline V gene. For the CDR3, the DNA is TGTGCCACCACACTAGCGGGAGAGGATACGCAGTATTTT. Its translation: CATTLAGEDTQYF.

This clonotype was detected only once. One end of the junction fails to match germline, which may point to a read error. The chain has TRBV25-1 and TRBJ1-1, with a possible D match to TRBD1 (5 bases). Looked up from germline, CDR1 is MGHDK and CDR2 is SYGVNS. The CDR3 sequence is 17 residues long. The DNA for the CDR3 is TGCGCCAGCAGCCAAGATCGGTGGGGACGGTGGAACACTGAAGCTTTCTTT. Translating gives CASSQDRWGRWNTEAFF. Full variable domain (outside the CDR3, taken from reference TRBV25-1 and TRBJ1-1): EADIYQTPRYLVIGTGKKITLECSQTMGHDKMYWYQQDPGMELHLIHYSYGVNSTEKGDLSSESTVSRIRTEHFPLTLESARPSHTSQYLCASSQDRWGRWNTEAFFGQGTRLTVV.

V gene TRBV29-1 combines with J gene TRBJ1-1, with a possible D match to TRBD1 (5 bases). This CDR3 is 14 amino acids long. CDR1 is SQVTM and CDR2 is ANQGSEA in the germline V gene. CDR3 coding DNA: TGCAGTGCCTGGAGTGTAGGGGTGGGCACTGAAGCTTTCTTT. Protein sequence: CSAWSVGVGTEAFF.

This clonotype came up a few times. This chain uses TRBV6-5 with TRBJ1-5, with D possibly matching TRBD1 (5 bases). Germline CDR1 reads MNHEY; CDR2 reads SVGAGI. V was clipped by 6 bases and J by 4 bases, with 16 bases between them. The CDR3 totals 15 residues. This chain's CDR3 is CASRDGQGENQPQHF. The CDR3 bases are TGTGCCAGCAGAGACGGGCAGGGCGAGAATCAGCCCCAGCATTTT.

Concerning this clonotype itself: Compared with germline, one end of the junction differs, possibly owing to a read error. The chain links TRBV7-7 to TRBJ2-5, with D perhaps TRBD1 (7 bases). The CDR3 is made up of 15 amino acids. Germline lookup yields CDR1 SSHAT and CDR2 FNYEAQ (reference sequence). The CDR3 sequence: CASSQGGYPRETQYF. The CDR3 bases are TGTGCTAGCAGCCAGGGGGGCTACCCCAGGGAGACCCAGTACTTC.

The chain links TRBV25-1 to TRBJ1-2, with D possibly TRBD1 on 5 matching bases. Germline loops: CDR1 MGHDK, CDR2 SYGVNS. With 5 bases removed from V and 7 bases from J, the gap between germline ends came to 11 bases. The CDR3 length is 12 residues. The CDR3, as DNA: TGTGCCAGCAGTAGGGGAAAGGTTGGCTACACCTTC. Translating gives CASSRGKVGYTF.

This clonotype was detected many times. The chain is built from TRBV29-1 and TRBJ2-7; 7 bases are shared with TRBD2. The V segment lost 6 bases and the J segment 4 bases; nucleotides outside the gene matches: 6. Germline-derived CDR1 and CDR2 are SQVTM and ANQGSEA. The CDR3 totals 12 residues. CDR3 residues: CSVSGAKYEQYF. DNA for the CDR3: TGCAGCGTGAGCGGGGCCAAGTACGAGCAGTACTTC.

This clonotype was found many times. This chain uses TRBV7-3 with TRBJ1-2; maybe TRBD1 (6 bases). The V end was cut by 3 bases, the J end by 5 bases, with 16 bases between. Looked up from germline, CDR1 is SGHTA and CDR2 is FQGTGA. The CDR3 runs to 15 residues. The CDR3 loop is CASSLDRVGTYGYTF. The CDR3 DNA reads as TGTGCCAGCAGCTTGGACAGAGTAGGAACTTATGGCTACACCTTC.

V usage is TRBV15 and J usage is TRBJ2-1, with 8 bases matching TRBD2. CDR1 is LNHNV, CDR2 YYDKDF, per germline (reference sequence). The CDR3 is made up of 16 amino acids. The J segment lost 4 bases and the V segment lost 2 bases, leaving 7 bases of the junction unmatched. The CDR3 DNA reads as TGTGCCACCAGCAGACAAAGCGGGGGAAGATACAATGAGCAGTTCTTC. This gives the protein CATSRQSGGRYNEQFF. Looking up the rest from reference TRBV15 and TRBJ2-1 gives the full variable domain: DAMVIQNPRYQVTQFGKPVTLSCSQTLNHNVMYWYQQKSSQAPKLLFHYYDKDFNNEADTPDNFQSRRPNTSFCFLDIRSPGLGDTAMYLCATSRQSGGRYNEQFFGPGTRLTVL.

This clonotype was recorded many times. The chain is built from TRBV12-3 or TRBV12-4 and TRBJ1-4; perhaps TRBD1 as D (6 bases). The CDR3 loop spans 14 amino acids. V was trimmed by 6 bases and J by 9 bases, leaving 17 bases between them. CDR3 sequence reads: CASSGDRQGKKLFF. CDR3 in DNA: TGTGCCAGCAGCGGTGACAGGCAGGGCAAAAAACTGTTTTTT.

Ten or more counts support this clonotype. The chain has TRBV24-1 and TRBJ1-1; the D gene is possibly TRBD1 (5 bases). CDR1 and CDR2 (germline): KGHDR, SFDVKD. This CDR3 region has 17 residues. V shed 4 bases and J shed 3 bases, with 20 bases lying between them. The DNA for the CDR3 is TGTGCCACCAGTGAAATGGGGGAAGGAGGGGTTTACACTGAAGCTTTCTTT. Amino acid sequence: CATSEMGEGGVYTEAFF.

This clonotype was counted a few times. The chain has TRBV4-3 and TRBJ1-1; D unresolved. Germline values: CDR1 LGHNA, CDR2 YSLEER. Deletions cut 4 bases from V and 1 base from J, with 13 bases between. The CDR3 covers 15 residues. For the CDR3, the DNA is TGCGCCAGCAGCCTCCCTTCGGATAGGAACACTGAAGCTTTCTTT. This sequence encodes CASSLPSDRNTEAFF.

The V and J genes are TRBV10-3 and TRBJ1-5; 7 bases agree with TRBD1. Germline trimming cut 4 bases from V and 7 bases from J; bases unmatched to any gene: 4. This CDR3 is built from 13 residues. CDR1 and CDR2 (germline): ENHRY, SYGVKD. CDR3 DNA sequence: TGTGCCATCAGTGGCGACAGGGAACAGCCCCAGCATTTT. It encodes CAISGDREQPQHF.

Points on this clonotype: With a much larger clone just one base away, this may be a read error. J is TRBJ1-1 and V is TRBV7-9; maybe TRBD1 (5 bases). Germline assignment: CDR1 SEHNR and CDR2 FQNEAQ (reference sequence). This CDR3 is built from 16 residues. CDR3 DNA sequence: TGTGCCAGCAGCCACCGCAAGGGGCAGACGAACACTGAAGCTTCCTTT. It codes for CASSHRKGQTNTEASF.